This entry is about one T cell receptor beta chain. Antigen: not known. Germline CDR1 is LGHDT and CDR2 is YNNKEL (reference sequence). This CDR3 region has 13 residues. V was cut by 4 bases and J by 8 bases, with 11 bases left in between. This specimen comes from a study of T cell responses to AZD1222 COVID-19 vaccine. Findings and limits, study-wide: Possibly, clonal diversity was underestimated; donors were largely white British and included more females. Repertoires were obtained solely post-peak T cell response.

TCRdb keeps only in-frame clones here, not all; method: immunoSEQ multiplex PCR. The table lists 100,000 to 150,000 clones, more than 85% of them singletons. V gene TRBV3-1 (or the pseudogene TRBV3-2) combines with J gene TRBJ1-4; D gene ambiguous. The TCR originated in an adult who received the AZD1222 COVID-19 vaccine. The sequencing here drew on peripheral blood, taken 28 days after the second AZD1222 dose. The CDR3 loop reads CASSPRRGEKLFF. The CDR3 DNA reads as TGTGCCAGCAGCCCTAGAAGAGGGGAAAAACTGTTTTTT.